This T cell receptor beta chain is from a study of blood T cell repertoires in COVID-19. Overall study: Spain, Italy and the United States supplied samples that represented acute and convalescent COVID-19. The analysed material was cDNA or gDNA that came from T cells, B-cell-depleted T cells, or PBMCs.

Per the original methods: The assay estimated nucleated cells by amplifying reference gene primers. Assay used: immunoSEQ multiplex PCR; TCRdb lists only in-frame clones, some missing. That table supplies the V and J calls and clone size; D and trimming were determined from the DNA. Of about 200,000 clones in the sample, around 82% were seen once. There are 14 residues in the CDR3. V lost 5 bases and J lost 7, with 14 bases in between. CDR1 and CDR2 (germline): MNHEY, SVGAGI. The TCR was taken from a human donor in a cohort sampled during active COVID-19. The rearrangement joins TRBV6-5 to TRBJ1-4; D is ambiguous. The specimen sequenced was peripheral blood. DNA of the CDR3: TGTGCCAGCAGTCGTTCGGGAGGGAGTGAAAAACTGTTTTTT. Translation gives CASSRSGGSEKLFF.